The present TCR beta chain was sequenced within a study of blood T cell repertoires in COVID-19. In the study overall: The origin of the acute and convalescent COVID-19 samples was the United States, Italy and Spain. In each case, the material was cDNA or gDNA derived from T cells, B-cell-depleted T cells, or PBMCs.

Trimming stripped 5 bases from V and 8 bases from J, with 10 bases between. The CDR3 has 12 amino acids. From germline, CDR1 is MNHEY and CDR2 SVGAGI. This clone is a singleton in its sample. In the original processing: Reference gene primer amplification gave estimated nucleated cell counts. Only in-frame clones appear in the TCRdb table, and some are missing; sequencing was by immunoSEQ multiplex PCR. The DNA was the basis for D and trimming; V, J and clone size are from that table. Here the sample spans about 86,000 clones, roughly 78% being singletons. This TCR was recovered from a woman older than 75 with acute or convalescent COVID-19. This chain connects TRBV6-5 to TRBJ2-1; D might be TRBD2 (5 bases). The sequenced sample consisted of peripheral blood. DNA of the CDR3: TGTGCCAGCAGTCCCGGGGTGGATGAGCAGTTCTTC. Amino acids: CASSPGVDEQFF.